This TCR beta chain was obtained from a study of T-cell reconstitution after alpha-beta-depleted transplantation in children. Study-level findings and limits: The study reportedly traced alpha-beta T cells about two months after transplant to several hundred expanded graft clones. Surviving recipient T cells and thymic progenitors produced the high day-60 TCRbeta diversity seen in some patients. Hyperexpanded clones declined; after one year, newly produced T cells mostly supplied diversity.

Unique molecular identifiers were used in preparing the TCRbeta library. TCRdb analysed the PCR reads with MiXCR anew, one entry per CDR3 protein. The sample carries around 190,000 distinct CDR3 sequences, 5.5% to 7% recorded once. The J segment lost 4 bases and the V segment lost 1 base, leaving 6 bases of the junction unmatched. Germline V CDR1 and CDR2: SGHAT, FQNNGV. The CDR3 contains 15 residues. In its sample, this clonotype was seen many times. What it binds is not known. The sequencing here drew on PBMCs, taken before TCRalphabeta/CD19-depleted stem cell transplant. J is TRBJ1-2 and V is TRBV11-2, with 7 bases that match TRBD1. The origin of this receptor is a boy aged 2-15 years with acute lymphoblastic leukemia, due to receive a stem cell transplant. Here the CDR3 reads CASSLATGVAYGYTF. DNA for the CDR3: TGTGCCAGCAGCTTAGCTACAGGGGTAGCCTATGGCTACACCTTC.